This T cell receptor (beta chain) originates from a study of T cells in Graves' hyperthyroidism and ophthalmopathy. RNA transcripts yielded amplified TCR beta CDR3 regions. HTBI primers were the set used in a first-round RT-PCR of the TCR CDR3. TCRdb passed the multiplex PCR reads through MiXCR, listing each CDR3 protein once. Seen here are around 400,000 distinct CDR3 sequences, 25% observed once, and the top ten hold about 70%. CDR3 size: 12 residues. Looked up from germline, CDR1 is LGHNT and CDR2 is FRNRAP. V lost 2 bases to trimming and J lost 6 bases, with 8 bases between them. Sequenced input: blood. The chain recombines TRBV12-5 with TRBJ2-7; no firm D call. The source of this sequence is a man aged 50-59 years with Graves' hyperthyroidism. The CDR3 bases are TGTGCTAGTGGTTTGAGCCTCATCGAGCAGTACTTC. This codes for CASGLSLIEQYF.